This is a list of T cell receptor beta chains from one sample in a study of blood T cell repertoires in COVID-19. The repertoire was sequenced with immunoSEQ multiplex PCR; TCRdb's copy has only in-frame clones and lacks some. The table shows 150,000 to 250,000 clones, with more than 75% occurring only once. Material for sequencing was peripheral blood. Receptors were obtained from a woman between 35 and 50 years old with COVID-19, enrolled during active disease. Each CDR3 is given with its conserved first and last residue. Fields, in order: V gene, clone size, D gene, J gene, CDR3 DNA, CDR3 protein. D genes are given only for firm matches. Size tells how often a clone was seen (once, few, many) or the class of an expanded clone, and some rows leave it out.

v_gene: TRBV2; abundance: -; d_gene: TRBD2; j_gene: TRBJ2-3; CDR3nt: TGTGCCAGCAGTGAAAAGAGCGGGAGTAGAGATACGCAGTATTTT; CDR3aa: CASSEKSGSRDTQYF
v_gene: TRBV11-1; abundance: few; d_gene: TRBD1; j_gene: TRBJ1-2; CDR3nt: TGTGCCAGCAGCTTGTCGACAGGGTATGGCTACACCTTC; CDR3aa: CASSLSTGYGYTF
v_gene: TRBV4-3; abundance: once; d_gene: -; j_gene: TRBJ1-2; CDR3nt: TGCGCCAGCAGCCAGACGACAGGCTATGGCTACACCTTC; CDR3aa: CASSQTTGYGYTF
v_gene: TRBV3-1/TRBV3-2; abundance: -; d_gene: TRBD1; j_gene: TRBJ1-2; CDR3nt: TGTGCCAGCAGCCAATTCCCCGGGACAGGCCACTCTCGTCTTTATGGCTACACCTTC; CDR3aa: CASSQFPGTGHSRLYGYTF
v_gene: TRBV29-1; abundance: -; d_gene: -; j_gene: TRBJ2-5; CDR3nt: TGCAGCGTCCTTGAGACTCAAGAGACCCAGTACTTC; CDR3aa: CSVLETQETQYF
v_gene: TRBV18; abundance: -; d_gene: TRBD2; j_gene: TRBJ2-2; CDR3nt: TGTGCCTCCGCACACGCCCTAGCGGGGGGCCGCTCAGCGAACACCGGGGAGCTGTTTTTT; CDR3aa: CASAHALAGGRSANTGELFF
v_gene: TRBV24-1; abundance: few; d_gene: -; j_gene: TRBJ2-5; CDR3nt: TGTGCCGTCGCCGGAGGTGGGGAAGAGACCCAGTACTTC; CDR3aa: CAVAGGGEETQYF
v_gene: TRBV5-6; abundance: -; d_gene: TRBD1; j_gene: TRBJ2-2; CDR3nt: TGTGCCAGCAGCTGGGGAGGGACAGGGTTTGTCGGGGAGCTGTTTTTT; CDR3aa: CASSWGGTGFVGELFF
v_gene: TRBV28; abundance: -; d_gene: -; j_gene: TRBJ1-5; CDR3nt: TGTGCCACCAACAGGGACCTCACGAATCAGCCCCAGCATTTT; CDR3aa: CATNRDLTNQPQHF
v_gene: TRBV3-1/TRBV3-2; abundance: -; d_gene: TRBD2; j_gene: TRBJ2-1; CDR3nt: TGTGCCAGCAGCCATTCTAGCGGGAGCTACAATGAGCAGTTCTTC; CDR3aa: CASSHSSGSYNEQFF
v_gene: TRBV7-2; abundance: -; d_gene: -; j_gene: TRBJ2-7; CDR3nt: TGTGCCAGCAGCCGCGTCTACGAGCAGTACTTC; CDR3aa: CASSRVYEQYF
v_gene: TRBV10-3; abundance: -; d_gene: TRBD2; j_gene: TRBJ2-7; CDR3nt: TGTGCCATCAGCGGGACTAGTATTCTTGGGCAGTACTTC; CDR3aa: CAISGTSILGQYF
v_gene: TRBV3-1/TRBV3-2; abundance: -; d_gene: TRBD1; j_gene: TRBJ2-7; CDR3nt: TGTGCCAGCAGCCCGCTGACAGGGGGCTTAGGTGAGCAGTACTTC; CDR3aa: CASSPLTGGLGEQYF
v_gene: TRBV6-5; abundance: -; d_gene: -; j_gene: TRBJ2-1; CDR3nt: TGTGCCAGCAGTTACGGCCGTGCGGAGGACGGGCAGTTCTTC; CDR3aa: CASSYGRAEDGQFF
v_gene: TRBV9; abundance: -; d_gene: -; j_gene: TRBJ2-7; CDR3nt: TGTGCCAGCAGCGTAGTAGGCGGAGCATTCTCCGAGCAGTACTTC; CDR3aa: CASSVVGGAFSEQYF
v_gene: TRBV30; abundance: -; d_gene: -; j_gene: TRBJ1-2; CDR3nt: TGTGCCTGGAGGCAGGGCTACTTATTCCTCTATGGCTACACCTTC; CDR3aa: CAWRQGYLFLYGYTF
v_gene: TRBV20-1; abundance: few; d_gene: -; j_gene: TRBJ2-7; CDR3nt: TGCAGTGCTAGAACAGGGTACGAGCAGTACTTC; CDR3aa: CSARTGYEQYF
v_gene: TRBV6-5; abundance: -; d_gene: TRBD2; j_gene: TRBJ2-5; CDR3nt: TGTGCCAGCACCCCCGGGGGGGCCTCCGTAGCCCAGTACTTC; CDR3aa: CASTPGGASVAQYF
v_gene: TRBV6-2/TRBV6-3; abundance: -; d_gene: TRBD1; j_gene: TRBJ2-7; CDR3nt: TGTGCCAGCAGTTACCGCTCGACAGGGATAGGCTACGAGCAGTACTTC; CDR3aa: CASSYRSTGIGYEQYF
v_gene: TRBV7-3; abundance: -; d_gene: TRBD1; j_gene: TRBJ2-1; CDR3nt: TGTGCCAGCAGCTTGTCCGGGACAGAATACAATGAGCAGTTCTTC; CDR3aa: CASSLSGTEYNEQFF
v_gene: TRBV3-1/TRBV3-2; abundance: -; d_gene: TRBD2; j_gene: TRBJ2-5; CDR3nt: TGTGCCAGCAGCCAAGGAGCGGGGGGGCCAGAGACCCAGTACTTC; CDR3aa: CASSQGAGGPETQYF
v_gene: TRBV3-1/TRBV3-2; abundance: -; d_gene: TRBD2; j_gene: TRBJ2-3; CDR3nt: TGTGCCAGCAACCTCGGACTAGCGGGGGCCACAGATACGCAGTATTTT; CDR3aa: CASNLGLAGATDTQYF
v_gene: TRBV29-1; abundance: -; d_gene: TRBD1; j_gene: TRBJ1-4; CDR3nt: TGCAGCGTTTCCGGGACAGGGGAAAAACTGTTTTTT; CDR3aa: CSVSGTGEKLFF
v_gene: TRBV4-1; abundance: -; d_gene: -; j_gene: TRBJ1-6; CDR3nt: TGCGCCAGCAGTACCCGAGAGACCAGGCTCCACTTT; CDR3aa: CASSTRETRLHF
v_gene: TRBV7-2; abundance: -; d_gene: -; j_gene: TRBJ1-2; CDR3nt: TGTGCCAGCAGCCAGGCGGGGGGGTATGCCTATGGCTACACCTTC; CDR3aa: CASSQAGGYAYGYTF
v_gene: TRBV3-1/TRBV3-2; abundance: -; d_gene: TRBD2; j_gene: TRBJ2-4; CDR3nt: TGTGCCAGCAGCCAAGCGGCCGCGGGGGGGCCGGAAAACATTCAGTACTTC; CDR3aa: CASSQAAAGGPENIQYF
v_gene: TRBV7-8; abundance: once; d_gene: TRBD1; j_gene: TRBJ1-2; CDR3nt: TGTGCCAGCAGCTCTTCTGGGGGACAGGGCTATGGCTACACCTTC; CDR3aa: CASSSSGGQGYGYTF
v_gene: TRBV6-5; abundance: -; d_gene: TRBD1; j_gene: TRBJ2-2; CDR3nt: TGTGCCAGCAGTCGCGGACAGGGGGGCACCGGGGAGCTGTTTTTT; CDR3aa: CASSRGQGGTGELFF
v_gene: TRBV3-1/TRBV3-2; abundance: few; d_gene: -; j_gene: TRBJ2-7; CDR3nt: TGTGCCAGCAGCCAAACGTGGGCTAAGCTCTACGAGCAGTACTTC; CDR3aa: CASSQTWAKLYEQYF
v_gene: TRBV18; abundance: -; d_gene: -; j_gene: TRBJ1-3; CDR3nt: TGTGCCAGCTCACCAAGGGAGGACGGAAACACCATATATTTT; CDR3aa: CASSPREDGNTIYF
v_gene: TRBV5-1; abundance: -; d_gene: -; j_gene: TRBJ2-3; CDR3nt: TGCGCCAGCCTCAAGGGGGGCACAGATACGCAGTATTTT; CDR3aa: CASLKGGTDTQYF
v_gene: TRBV5-1; abundance: once; d_gene: TRBD1; j_gene: TRBJ1-2; CDR3nt: TGCGCCAGCAGCCTGGGACAGGGGTCTCCTAACTATGGCTACACCTTC; CDR3aa: CASSLGQGSPNYGYTF
v_gene: TRBV7-8; abundance: -; d_gene: TRBD1; j_gene: TRBJ2-6; CDR3nt: TGTGCCAGCAGCCTCCAGGACAGGGCATCTGGGGCCAACGTCCTGACTTTC; CDR3aa: CASSLQDRASGANVLTF
v_gene: TRBV4-2; abundance: -; d_gene: -; j_gene: TRBJ2-7; CDR3nt: TGTGCCAGCAGCCAACCCCAGGGCAGTACATACGAGCAGTACTTC; CDR3aa: CASSQPQGSTYEQYF
v_gene: TRBV5-6; abundance: -; d_gene: -; j_gene: TRBJ2-3; CDR3nt: TGTGCCAGCAGCTTGGAGCGGGTAGATAGCACAGATACGCAGTATTTT; CDR3aa: CASSLERVDSTDTQYF
v_gene: TRBV27; abundance: -; d_gene: -; j_gene: TRBJ1-2; CDR3nt: TGTGCCAGCAGTTTTAGCCCAGGGCATCACTATGGCTACACCTTC; CDR3aa: CASSFSPGHHYGYTF
v_gene: TRBV3-1/TRBV3-2; abundance: -; d_gene: TRBD1; j_gene: TRBJ2-6; CDR3nt: TGTGCCAGCAGCCAAGGAAGCAAATGGGGGGGACAGGGGTTCTCTGGGGCCAACGTCCTGACTTTC; CDR3aa: CASSQGSKWGGQGFSGANVLTF
v_gene: TRBV29-1; abundance: once; d_gene: TRBD1; j_gene: TRBJ1-2; CDR3nt: TGCAGCGGCTATCTGACAGGGGACTATGGCTACACCTTC; CDR3aa: CSGYLTGDYGYTF
v_gene: TRBV7-2; abundance: -; d_gene: TRBD1; j_gene: TRBJ2-1; CDR3nt: TGTGCCAGCAGCTTTGCCTCCGGGACAGGGGGCAGTGAGCAGTTCTTC; CDR3aa: CASSFASGTGGSEQFF
v_gene: TRBV18; abundance: -; d_gene: -; j_gene: TRBJ2-7; CDR3nt: TGTGCCAGCTCACCACTTTCCTGGGGGACTGAGCAGTACTTC; CDR3aa: CASSPLSWGTEQYF
v_gene: TRBV30; abundance: -; d_gene: TRBD2; j_gene: TRBJ2-1; CDR3nt: TGTGCCTGGAACCCCAACCTTAGCGGGGGTGGGAATGAGCAGTTCTTC; CDR3aa: CAWNPNLSGGGNEQFF